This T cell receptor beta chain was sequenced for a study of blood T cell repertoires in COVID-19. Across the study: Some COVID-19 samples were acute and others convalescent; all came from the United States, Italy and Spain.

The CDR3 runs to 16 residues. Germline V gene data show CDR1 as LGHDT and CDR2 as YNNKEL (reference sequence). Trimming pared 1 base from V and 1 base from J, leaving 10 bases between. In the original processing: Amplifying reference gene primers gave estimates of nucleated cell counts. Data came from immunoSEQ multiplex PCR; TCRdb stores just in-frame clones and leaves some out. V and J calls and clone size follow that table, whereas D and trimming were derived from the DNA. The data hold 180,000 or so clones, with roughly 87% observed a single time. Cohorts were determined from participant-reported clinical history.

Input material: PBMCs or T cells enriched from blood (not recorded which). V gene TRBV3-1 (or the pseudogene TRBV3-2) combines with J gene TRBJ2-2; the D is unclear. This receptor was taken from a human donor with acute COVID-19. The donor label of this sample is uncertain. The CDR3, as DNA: TGTGCCAGCAGCCAAGCCAGGCTGATGAACACCGGGGAGCTGTTTTTT. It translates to CASSQARLMNTGELFF.